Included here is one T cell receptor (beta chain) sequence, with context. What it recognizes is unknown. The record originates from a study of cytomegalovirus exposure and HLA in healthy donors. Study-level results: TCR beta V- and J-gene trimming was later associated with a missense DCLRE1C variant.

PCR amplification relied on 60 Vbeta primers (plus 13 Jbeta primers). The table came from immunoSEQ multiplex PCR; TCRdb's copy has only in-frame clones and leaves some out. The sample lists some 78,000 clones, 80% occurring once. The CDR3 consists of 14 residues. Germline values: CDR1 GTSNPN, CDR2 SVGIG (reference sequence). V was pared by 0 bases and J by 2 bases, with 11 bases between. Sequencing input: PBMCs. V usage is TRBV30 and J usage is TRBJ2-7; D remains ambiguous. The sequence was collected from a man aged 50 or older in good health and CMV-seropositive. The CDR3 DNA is TGTGCCTGGAGTGTTGACGGCGGAGCCTACGAGCAGTACTTC. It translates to CAWSVDGGAYEQYF.